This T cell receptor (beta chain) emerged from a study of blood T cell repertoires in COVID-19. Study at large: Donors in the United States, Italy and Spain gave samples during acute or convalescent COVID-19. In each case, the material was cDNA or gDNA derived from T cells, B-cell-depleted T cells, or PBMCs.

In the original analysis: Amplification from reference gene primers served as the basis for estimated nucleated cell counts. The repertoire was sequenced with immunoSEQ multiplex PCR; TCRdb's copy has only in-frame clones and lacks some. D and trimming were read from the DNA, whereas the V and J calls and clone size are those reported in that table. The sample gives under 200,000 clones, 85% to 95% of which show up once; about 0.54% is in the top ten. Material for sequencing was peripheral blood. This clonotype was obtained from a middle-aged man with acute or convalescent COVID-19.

CDR3 protein: CASSLGGGRAPYGYTF. As DNA, the CDR3 is TGTGCCAGCAGCTTGGGTGGGGGCAGGGCCCCTTATGGCTACACCTTC. This chain joins TRBV5-5 and TRBJ1-2; perhaps TRBD1 as D (6 bases). The CDR3 has 16 residues. V lost 0 bases and J lost 5, with 17 bases in between. The germline gives CDR1 SGHKS, CDR2 YYEKEE (reference sequence).